The entry below gives a single TCR beta chain sequence along with its context. This sample is part of a study of T cell responses to AZD1222 COVID-19 vaccine. CDR1 is LGHDT and CDR2 is YNNKEL in the germline V gene (reference sequence). CDR3 size: 18 residues. V was clipped by 0 bases and J by 0 bases; unmatched bases: 5. Sequenced by immunoSEQ multiplex PCR; TCRdb stores in-frame clones only, minus some. The sample has more than 85,000 clones, about 85% seen once. This TCR derives from an adult in good health. The chain has TRBV3-1 (or the pseudogene TRBV3-2) and TRBJ2-6; 7 bases fit TRBD1. The sequenced sample was peripheral blood, obtained on day 0 of AZD1222 vaccination. The CDR3 DNA sequence: TGTGCCAGCAGCCAAGAACACAGGGGTGTCTCTGGGGCCAACGTCCTGACTTTC. Translated, it gives CASSQEHRGVSGANVLTF.